This T cell receptor beta chain was identified in a study of monozygotic twins with inflammatory bowel disease. Germline lookup yields CDR1 MNHNS and CDR2 SASEGT. This CDR3 has 17 residues. TCR libraries each used approximately 3,200 ng of total RNA. For each CDR3 protein, TCRdb gives one entry from its re-call of the 5' RACE reads, without DNA. Listed are approximately 330,000 distinct CDR3 sequences; roughly 2% falls within the top ten. This sequence joins TRBV6-1 and TRBJ2-7; TCRdb names TRBD1, which stays unverified in the absence of DNA. The receptor was isolated from a human donor with ulcerative colitis or Crohn's disease, or a healthy co-twin of an affected twin (not recorded which). Sample: blood. The CDR3 reads CASSPLGNPRSGHEQYF.